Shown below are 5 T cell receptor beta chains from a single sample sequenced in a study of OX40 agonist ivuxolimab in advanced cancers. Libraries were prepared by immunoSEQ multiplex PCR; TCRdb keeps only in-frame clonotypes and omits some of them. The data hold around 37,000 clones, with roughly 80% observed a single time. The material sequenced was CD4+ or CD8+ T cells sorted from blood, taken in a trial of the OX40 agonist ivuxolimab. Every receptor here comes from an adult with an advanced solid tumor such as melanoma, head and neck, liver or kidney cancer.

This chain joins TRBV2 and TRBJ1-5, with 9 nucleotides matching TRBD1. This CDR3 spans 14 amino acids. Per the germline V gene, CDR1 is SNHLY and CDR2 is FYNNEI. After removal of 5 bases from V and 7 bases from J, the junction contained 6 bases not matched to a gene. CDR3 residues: CASSPTGGRQPQHF. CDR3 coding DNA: TGTGCCAGCAGTCCCACAGGGGGCAGGCAGCCCCAGCATTTT.

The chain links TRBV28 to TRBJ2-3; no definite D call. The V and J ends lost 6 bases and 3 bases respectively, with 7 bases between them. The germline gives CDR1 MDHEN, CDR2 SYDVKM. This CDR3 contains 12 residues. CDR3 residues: CASSDFTDTQYF. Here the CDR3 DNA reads TGTGCCAGCAGCGACTTTACAGATACGCAGTATTTT.

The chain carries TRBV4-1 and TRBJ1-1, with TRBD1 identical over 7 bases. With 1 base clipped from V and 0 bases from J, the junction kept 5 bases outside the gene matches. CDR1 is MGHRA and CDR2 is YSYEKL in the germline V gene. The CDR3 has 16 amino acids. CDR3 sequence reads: CASSQGGQKMNTEAFF. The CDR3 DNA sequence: TGCGCCAGCAGCCAAGGGGGACAGAAGATGAACACTGAAGCTTTCTTT.

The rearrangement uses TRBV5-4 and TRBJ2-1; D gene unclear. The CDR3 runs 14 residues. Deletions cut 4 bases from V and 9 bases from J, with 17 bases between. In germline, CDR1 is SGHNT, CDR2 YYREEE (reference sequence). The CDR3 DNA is TGTGCCAGCAGCCCCCTCGGTCGTCGGAGTGAGCAGTTCTTC. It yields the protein CASSPLGRRSEQFF.

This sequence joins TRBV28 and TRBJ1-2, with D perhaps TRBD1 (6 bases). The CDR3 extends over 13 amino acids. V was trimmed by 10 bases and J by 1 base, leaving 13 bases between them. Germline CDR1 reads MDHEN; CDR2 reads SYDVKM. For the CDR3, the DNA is TGTGCCACTAGGGAAGGGGGTAACTATGGCTACACCTTC. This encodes CATREGGNYGYTF.